This T cell receptor beta chain was observed in a study of blood T cell repertoires in COVID-19. The wider study: The United States, Italy and Spain were the sources of the acute and convalescent COVID-19 samples. From T cells, B-cell-depleted T cells, or PBMCs came the material, which was cDNA or gDNA.

The trim removed 5 bases at V and 5 bases at J, leaving 2 bases unmatched. Germline V gene sequence: CDR1 SGDLS, CDR2 YYNGEE. The CDR3 contains 12 residues. In the source study's methods: For nucleated cells, counts were estimated from reference gene primer amplification. Clones were sequenced by immunoSEQ multiplex PCR, and TCRdb holds only the in-frame ones, with some missing. V and J calls and clone size follow that table, whereas D and trimming were derived from the DNA. The data hold about 140,000 clones, with around 90% observed a single time. The material sequenced was peripheral blood. This chain uses TRBV9 with TRBJ1-2; 8 nucleotides align to TRBD1. This TCR was recovered from a human donor in a cohort sampled during active COVID-19. The DNA for the CDR3 is TGTGCCAGCAGGACAGGGGAATATGGCTACACCTTC. Residues: CASRTGEYGYTF.